This T cell receptor beta chain emerged from a study of glioma-infiltrating T cells. Whole-study findings and limits: CDR3 overlap between tissue and blood was very small.

On this clonotype itself: Its antigen is currently unknown. The junction differs from germline at one of its ends, possibly a read error.

Amplification of TCR alpha and beta CDR3 regions from RNA used iRepertoire nested multiplex PCR. In TCRdb, the multiplex PCR reads were re-called with MiXCR into one record per CDR3 protein. The sample has about 130,000 distinct CDR3 sequences, approximately 25% seen once. The TCR comes from a human donor with low-grade glioma or glioblastoma, undergoing nonglioma brain surgery, or in good health (not recorded which). The sequenced sample was glioma tissue, nonneoplastic brain tissue, or PBMCs (not recorded which).

CDR3 bases: TGTGCCAGCGGCTTAGCCGCCGGGACGATATTCCGGTCCAAAAACATTCAGTACTTC. Amino acid sequence: CASGLAAGTIFRSKNIQYF. This chain joins TRBV7-9 and TRBJ2-4; D is possibly TRBD1 or TRBD2 (5 bases each). CDR1 and CDR2 from the germline V gene are SEHNR and FQNEAQ (reference sequence). This CDR3 is built from 19 residues.